The clone carrying this T cell receptor (beta chain) was detected a few times. The antigen is unknown. This sample is drawn from a study of CD8 T cells in ankylosing spondylitis. Notes on the study in general: Disease-linked clones had a CD8+ phenotype and relatively low frequency in peripheral blood. Blood of patients with ankylosing spondylitis appeared to be characterized by a TCR beta motif of roughly eight highly homologous variants. Clones tied to disease were said to be significantly enriched in matched ankylosing spondylitis synovial fluid.

The CDR3 sequence is 14 residues long. The germline V and J ends were trimmed by 7 bases and 4 bases, with 14 bases remaining between them. One entry per CDR3 protein, called by TCRdb with MiXCR from the 5' RACE reads. The table lists approximately 300,000 distinct CDR3 sequences, approximately 8.2% of them singletons, with roughly 15% in the top ten. The receptor was derived from a male donor with ankylosing spondylitis. The rearrangement links TRBV12-3 or TRBV12-4 to TRBJ1-3; D might be TRBD1 (6 bases). Sequenced material: blood, either unsorted or a sorted T cell fraction (not recorded which). The CDR3 here is CASKRRGDGNTIYF. DNA of the CDR3: TGTGCCAGCAAACGGAGGGGGGACGGAAACACCATATATTTT.